This TCR beta chain comes out of a study of T cell responses to AZD1222 COVID-19 vaccine. The CDR3 has 15 amino acids. The V and J ends lost 5 bases and 3 bases respectively, with 17 bases between them. Germline V CDR1 and CDR2: SGHRS, YFSETQ. The method was immunoSEQ multiplex PCR; TCRdb's version includes in-frame clones alone and lacks a portion of them. Here the sample spans 95,000 to 150,000 clones, roughly nine tenths being singletons. Broader study findings: Vaccine-related CD4 TCRs covered spike, predominating at 160-218 and 743-854. Nearly half of spike-specific TCRs reportedly target variant regions that are unmutated in the B.1.351 and B.1.1.7 variants.

For this clone: The target antigen is unknown.

The sample consisted of peripheral blood, taken on day 0 of AZD1222 vaccination. This clonotype was obtained from an adult in good health. The chain links TRBV5-1 to TRBJ1-1, with a weak D call TRBD1 (5 bases). In nucleotides, the CDR3 is TGCGCCAGCAGTTTCACAGGAGAAGATTACACTGAAGCTTTCTTT. Translation: CASSFTGEDYTEAFF.